The clone carrying this T cell receptor beta chain was picked up many times. RNA transcripts gave rise to amplified TCR beta CDR3 regions. First-round RT-PCR of the TCR CDR3 relied on the HTBI primer set. TCRdb re-called the multiplex PCR reads through MiXCR, storing one row per CDR3 protein. The data contain over 250,000 distinct CDR3 sequences, around 20% of them seen just once; the ten biggest clones take up about 60%. The sample comes from a study of T cells in Graves' hyperthyroidism and ophthalmopathy. This CDR3 contains 17 residues. Germline trimming cut 5 bases from V and 9 bases from J; bases unmatched to any gene: 15. In germline, CDR1 is SGHVS, CDR2 FQNEAQ.

This TCR came from a man aged 30 to 39 with Graves' ophthalmopathy. Sequencing used blood. The gene calls are TRBV7-8 and TRBJ2-1, with 11 bases fitting TRBD1. CDR3 coding DNA: TGTGCCAGCAGCCCGCGCGCTGGGACAGGGGGAGAGACTGAGCAGTTCTTC. Protein sequence: CASSPRAGTGGETEQFF.